The present TCR beta chain was sequenced within a study of blood T cell repertoires in COVID-19. The CDR3 consists of 11 residues. V was cut by 6 bases and J by 3 bases, with 9 bases left in between. The germline V gene has CDR1 DFQATT and CDR2 SNEGSKA (reference sequence). The method was immunoSEQ multiplex PCR; TCRdb's version includes in-frame clones alone and lacks a portion of them. The table records approximately 150,000 clones, roughly 82% of them present only once. Input material: peripheral blood. The chain employs TRBV20-1 and TRBJ2-7; maybe TRBD1 (6 bases). This receptor was taken from a woman in her 70s with acute or convalescent COVID-19. CDR3 sequence (DNA): TGCAGTGCGAAGGGACACTACGAGCAGTACTTC. Encoded protein: CSAKGHYEQYF.